These T cell receptor beta chains were read from a single sample in a study of cytomegalovirus exposure and HLA in healthy donors. Generated by immunoSEQ multiplex PCR, the TCRdb table keeps only in-frame clones and is missing some. Of some 180,000 clones listed, around 84% are singletons. The sample was PBMCs. The receptors originated from a woman aged 18-35 years in good health and CMV-seronegative. Each CDR3 is given without its conserved first and last residue. Size tells how often a clone was seen (once, few, many) or the class of an expanded clone, and some rows leave it out.

CDR3 protein | clone size | J gene | V gene
ASAGVKSGANVLT | - | TRBJ2-6 | TRBV5-1
ASSGRTSGSYSDTQY | - | TRBJ2-3 | TRBV4-2
ASSKAQTGTFECSNQPQH | - | TRBJ1-5 | TRBV21-1
ASSLGANTEAF | - | TRBJ1-1 | TRBV5-8
ASSSPPPDRVNEQF | few | TRBJ2-1 | TRBV2
ASSQAPAGLPSGGYT | - | TRBJ1-2 | TRBV18
ASSELDQPQH | - | TRBJ1-5 | TRBV19
ASSLSLSNTEAF | - | TRBJ1-1 | TRBV5-1
AWSEGTGFYGYT | - | TRBJ1-2 | TRBV30
ASSIVTGGFETQY | - | TRBJ2-5 | TRBV5-1
ASSLEGQAVSYEQY | - | TRBJ2-7 | TRBV7-9
ASSPLLAGGSGELF | - | TRBJ2-2 | TRBV4-3
ASSFLSGTDTQY | - | TRBJ2-3 | TRBV28
ASSSEAWSGEQF | - | TRBJ2-1 | TRBV11-3
ASSEALLETANTEAF | - | TRBJ1-1 | TRBV6-1
ASSLGGSRATDTQY | once | TRBJ2-3 | TRBV5-4
AWRIVEKLF | - | TRBJ1-4 | TRBV30
ASSIDDRGSRTEAF | - | TRBJ1-1 | TRBV19
ASKTDPRNYGYT | few | TRBJ1-2 | TRBV6-5
ASSHPGTSGGELF | few | TRBJ2-2 | TRBV6-5
ASSSGTVARYEQY | - | TRBJ2-7 | TRBV28
ASSVREGVYNEQF | - | TRBJ2-1 | TRBV5-4
ASSQEFRGGRAFSTDTQY | - | TRBJ2-3 | TRBV4-3
ASSLTGSYNEQF | few | TRBJ2-1 | TRBV5-1
ASLTGNQPQH | - | TRBJ1-5 | TRBV19
ASTLRPPGVGTDTQY | few | TRBJ2-3 | TRBV7-2
ASSYGQTDTQY | - | TRBJ2-3 | TRBV6-5
ASSSSGTGGINEKLF | few | TRBJ1-4 | TRBV5-1
ASSGQGAWNTEAF | - | TRBJ1-1 | TRBV19
ASREAGELF | - | TRBJ2-2 | TRBV28
ASSSGTSSEQY | - | TRBJ2-7 | TRBV11-3
ASRTLGQGAAQPQH | - | TRBJ1-5 | TRBV28
ASSHHGTTGIAKNIQY | - | TRBJ2-4 | TRBV7-9
ASRQLAGGTDTQY | - | TRBJ2-3 | TRBV5-1
ASSIRESTDTQY | - | TRBJ2-3 | TRBV27
ASSASGTDTQY | - | TRBJ2-3 | TRBV25-1
ASSQEGQGPDTQY | - | TRBJ2-3 | TRBV4-1
ASSLDYLGSGELF | - | TRBJ2-2 | TRBV5-4
ASSSRDGKDGYT | - | TRBJ1-2 | TRBV5-4
ASSSTGFFTDTQY | - | TRBJ2-3 | TRBV28
ASSLGQGTDEKLF | - | TRBJ1-4 | TRBV7-9
ASGSGETDTQY | - | TRBJ2-3 | TRBV6-1
ASSPRQGPYEQY | - | - | TRBV4-1
AWSPRQFTRFETEAF | once | TRBJ1-1 | TRBV30
ASSPGENTEAF | - | TRBJ1-1 | TRBV28
ASSSRTSGVNTGELF | - | TRBJ2-2 | TRBV13